This TCR beta chain was retrieved from a study of T cells expressing NK-cell markers. Study-wide findings and caveats: About 1.0-7.0% of CD8+ T cells in about six donors belonged to dominant NKG2C+ clonotypes.

TCRdb reprocessed the 5' RACE reads, keeping one entry per CDR3 protein, no DNA. The sample table sets out 500,000 to 700,000 distinct CDR3 sequences. As concerns this clonotype: Its antigen is unknown.

Sample: blood T cells: a sorted CD56 or NKG2C T cell subset, CD4+ or CD8+ T cells, or bulk PBMC T cells (not recorded which). The sequence derives from a man in his late teens or twenties in good health.

CDR3 loop: CATYRNSGELFF. V is TRBV28 and J is TRBJ2-2. This CDR3 spans 12 amino acids. Germline values: CDR1 MDHEN, CDR2 SYDVKM.